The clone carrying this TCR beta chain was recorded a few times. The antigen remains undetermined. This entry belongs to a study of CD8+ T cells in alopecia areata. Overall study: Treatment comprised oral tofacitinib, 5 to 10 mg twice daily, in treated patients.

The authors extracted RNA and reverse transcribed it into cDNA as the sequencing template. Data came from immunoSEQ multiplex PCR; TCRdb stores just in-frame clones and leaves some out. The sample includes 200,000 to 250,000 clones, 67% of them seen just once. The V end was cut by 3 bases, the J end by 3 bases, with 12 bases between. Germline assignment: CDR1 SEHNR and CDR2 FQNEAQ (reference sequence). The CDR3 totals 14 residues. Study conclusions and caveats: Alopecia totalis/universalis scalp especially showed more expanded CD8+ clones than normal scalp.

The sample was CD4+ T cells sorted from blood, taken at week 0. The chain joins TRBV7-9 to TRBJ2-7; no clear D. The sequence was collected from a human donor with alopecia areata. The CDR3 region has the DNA TGTGCCAGCAGCTTCGGCAGCGCTGTCTACGAGCAGTACTTC. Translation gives CASSFGSAVYEQYF. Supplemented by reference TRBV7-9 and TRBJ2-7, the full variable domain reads DTGVSQNPRHKITKRGQNVTFRCDPISEHNRLYWYRQTLGQGPEFLTYFQNEAQLEKSRLLSDRFSAERPKGSFSTLEIQRTEQGDSAMYLCASSFGSAVYEQYFGPGTRLTVT.